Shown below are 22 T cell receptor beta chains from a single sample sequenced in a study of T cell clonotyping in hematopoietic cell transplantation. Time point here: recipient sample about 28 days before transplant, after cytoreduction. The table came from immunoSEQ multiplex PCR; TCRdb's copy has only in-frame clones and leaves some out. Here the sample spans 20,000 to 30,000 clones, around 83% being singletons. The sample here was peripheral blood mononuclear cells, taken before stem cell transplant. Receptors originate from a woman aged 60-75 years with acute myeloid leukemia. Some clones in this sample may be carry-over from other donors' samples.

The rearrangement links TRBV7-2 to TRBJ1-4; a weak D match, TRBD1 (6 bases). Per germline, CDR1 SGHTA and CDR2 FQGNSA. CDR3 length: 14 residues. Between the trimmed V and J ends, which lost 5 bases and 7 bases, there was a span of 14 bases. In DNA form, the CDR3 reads TGTGCCAGCAGCCCGTGGGGGGCAGGTGAAAAACTGTTTTTT. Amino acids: CASSPWGAGEKLFF.

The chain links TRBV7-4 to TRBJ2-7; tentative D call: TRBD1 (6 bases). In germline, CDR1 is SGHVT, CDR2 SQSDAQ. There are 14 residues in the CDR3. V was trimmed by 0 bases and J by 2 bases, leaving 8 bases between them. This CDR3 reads CASSLAQGTYEQYF. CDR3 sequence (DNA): TGTGCCAGCAGCTTAGCGCAGGGGACCTACGAGCAGTACTTC.

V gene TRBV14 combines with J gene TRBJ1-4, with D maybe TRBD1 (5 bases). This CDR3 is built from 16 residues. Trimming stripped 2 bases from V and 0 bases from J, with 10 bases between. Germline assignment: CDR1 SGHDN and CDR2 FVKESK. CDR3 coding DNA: TGTGCCAGCAGCCAACCTACAGGTTCAACTAATGAAAAACTGTTTTTT. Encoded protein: CASSQPTGSTNEKLFF.

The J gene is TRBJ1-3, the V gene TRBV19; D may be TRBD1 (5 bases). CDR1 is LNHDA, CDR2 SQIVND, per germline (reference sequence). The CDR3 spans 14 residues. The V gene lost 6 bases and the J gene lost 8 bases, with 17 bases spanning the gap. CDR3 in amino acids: CASSPSGIRDTIYF. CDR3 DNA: TGTGCCAGTAGCCCGTCAGGGATTCGGGACACCATATATTTT.

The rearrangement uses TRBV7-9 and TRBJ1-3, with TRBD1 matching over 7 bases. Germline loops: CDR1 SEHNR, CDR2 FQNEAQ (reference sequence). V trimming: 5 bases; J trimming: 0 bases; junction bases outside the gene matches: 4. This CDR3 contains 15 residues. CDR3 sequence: CASSGQANSGNTIYF. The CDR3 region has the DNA TGTGCCAGCAGCGGACAGGCCAACTCTGGAAACACCATATATTTT. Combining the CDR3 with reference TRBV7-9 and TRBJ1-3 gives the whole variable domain DTGVSQNPRHKITKRGQNVTFRCDPISEHNRLYWYRQTLGQGPEFLTYFQNEAQLEKSRLLSDRFSAERPKGSFSTLEIQRTEQGDSAMYLCASSGQANSGNTIYFGEGSWLTVV.

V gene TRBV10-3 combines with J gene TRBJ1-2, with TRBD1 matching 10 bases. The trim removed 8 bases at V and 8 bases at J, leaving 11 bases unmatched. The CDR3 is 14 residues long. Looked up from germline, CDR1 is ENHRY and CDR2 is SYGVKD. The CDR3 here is CAIVRSGTGDGYTF. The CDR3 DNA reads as TGTGCCATCGTTCGGTCTGGGACAGGGGACGGCTACACCTTC.

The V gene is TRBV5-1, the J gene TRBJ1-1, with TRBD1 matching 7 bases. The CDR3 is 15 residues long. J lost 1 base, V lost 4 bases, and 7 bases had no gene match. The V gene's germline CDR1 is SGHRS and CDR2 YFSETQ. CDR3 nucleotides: TGCGCCAGCAGCGCCAGGACAGGACAGAACACTGAAGCTTTCTTT. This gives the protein CASSARTGQNTEAFF.

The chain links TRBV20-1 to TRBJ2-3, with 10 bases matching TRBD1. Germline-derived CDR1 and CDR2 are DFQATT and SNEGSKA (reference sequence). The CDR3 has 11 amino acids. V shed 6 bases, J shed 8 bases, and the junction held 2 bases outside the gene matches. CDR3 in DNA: TGCAGTGCCGGGACAGGGGCTACGCAGTATTTT. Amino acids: CSAGTGATQYF.

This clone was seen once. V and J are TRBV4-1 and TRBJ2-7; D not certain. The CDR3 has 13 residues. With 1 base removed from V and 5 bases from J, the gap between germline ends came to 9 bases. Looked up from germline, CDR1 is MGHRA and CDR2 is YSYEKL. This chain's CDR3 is CASSQVNDHEQYF. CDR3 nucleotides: TGCGCCAGCAGCCAAGTGAACGACCACGAGCAGTACTTC.

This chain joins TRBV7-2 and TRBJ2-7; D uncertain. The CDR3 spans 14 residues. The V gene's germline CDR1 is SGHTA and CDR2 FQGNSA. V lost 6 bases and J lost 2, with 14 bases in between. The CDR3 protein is CASRRPRPTYEQYF. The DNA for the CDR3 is TGTGCCAGCAGAAGGCCGCGACCGACCTACGAGCAGTACTTC.

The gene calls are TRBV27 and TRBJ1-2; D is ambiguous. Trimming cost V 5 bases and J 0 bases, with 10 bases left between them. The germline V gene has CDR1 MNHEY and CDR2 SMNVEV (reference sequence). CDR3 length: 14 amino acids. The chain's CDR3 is CASSMGSSNYGYTF. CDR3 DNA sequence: TGTGCCAGCAGTATGGGCAGCTCTAACTATGGCTACACCTTC.

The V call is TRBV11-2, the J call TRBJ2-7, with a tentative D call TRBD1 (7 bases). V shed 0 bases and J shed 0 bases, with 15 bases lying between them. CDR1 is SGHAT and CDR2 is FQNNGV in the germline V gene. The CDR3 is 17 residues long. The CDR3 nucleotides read TGTGCCAGCAGCTTAGATTACGGACAGGAGGGCTCCTACGAGCAGTACTTC. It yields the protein CASSLDYGQEGSYEQYF.

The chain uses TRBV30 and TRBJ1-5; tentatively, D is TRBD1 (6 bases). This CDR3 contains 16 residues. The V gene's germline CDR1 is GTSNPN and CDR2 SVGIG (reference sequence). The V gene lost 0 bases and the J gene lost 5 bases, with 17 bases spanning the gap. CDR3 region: CAWSVNGTSVHQPQHF. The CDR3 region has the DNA TGTGCCTGGAGTGTAAACGGGACATCAGTCCATCAGCCCCAGCATTTT.

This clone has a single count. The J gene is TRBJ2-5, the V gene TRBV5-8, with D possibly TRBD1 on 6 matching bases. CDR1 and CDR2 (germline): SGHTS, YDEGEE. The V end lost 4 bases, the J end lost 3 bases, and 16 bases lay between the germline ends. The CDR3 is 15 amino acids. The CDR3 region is CASSPPGHPEETQYF. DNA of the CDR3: TGTGCCAGCAGCCCCCCGGGACACCCCGAAGAGACCCAGTACTTC.

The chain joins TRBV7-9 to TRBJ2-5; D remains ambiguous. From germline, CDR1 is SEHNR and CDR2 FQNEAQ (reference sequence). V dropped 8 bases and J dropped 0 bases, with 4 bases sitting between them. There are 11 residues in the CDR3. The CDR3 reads CASGNQETQYF. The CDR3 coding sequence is TGTGCCAGCGGGAACCAAGAGACCCAGTACTTC. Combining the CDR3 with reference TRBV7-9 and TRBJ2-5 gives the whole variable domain DTGVSQNPRHKITKRGQNVTFRCDPISEHNRLYWYRQTLGQGPEFLTYFQNEAQLEKSRLLSDRFSAERPKGSFSTLEIQRTEQGDSAMYLCASGNQETQYFGPGTRLLVL.

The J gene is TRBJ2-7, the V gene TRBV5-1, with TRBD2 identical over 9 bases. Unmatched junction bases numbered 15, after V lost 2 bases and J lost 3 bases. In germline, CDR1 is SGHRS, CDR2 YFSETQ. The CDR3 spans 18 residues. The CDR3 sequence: CASSFDQGTSILFYEQYF. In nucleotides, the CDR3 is TGCGCCAGCAGCTTCGACCAGGGGACTAGCATTTTATTCTACGAGCAGTACTTC.

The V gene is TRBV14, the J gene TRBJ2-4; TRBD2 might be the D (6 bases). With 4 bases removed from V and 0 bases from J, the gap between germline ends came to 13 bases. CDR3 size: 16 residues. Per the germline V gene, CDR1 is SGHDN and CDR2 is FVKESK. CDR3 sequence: CASSLSRGLAKNIQYF. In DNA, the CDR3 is TGTGCCAGCAGCCTCTCACGGGGACTAGCCAAAAACATTCAGTACTTC.

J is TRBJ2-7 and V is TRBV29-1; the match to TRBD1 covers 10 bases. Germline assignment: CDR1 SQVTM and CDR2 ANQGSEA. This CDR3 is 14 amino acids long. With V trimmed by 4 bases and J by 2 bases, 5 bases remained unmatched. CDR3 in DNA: TGCAGCGTTGCGAGCGGGACAGGGGCCTACGAGCAGTACTTC. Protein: CSVASGTGAYEQYF.

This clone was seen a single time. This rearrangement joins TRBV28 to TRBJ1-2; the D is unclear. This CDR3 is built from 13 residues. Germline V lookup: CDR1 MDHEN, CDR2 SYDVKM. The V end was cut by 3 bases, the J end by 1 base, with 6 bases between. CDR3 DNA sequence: TGTGCCAGCAGTTTGGGAGGTAACTATGGCTACACCTTC. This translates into CASSLGGNYGYTF.

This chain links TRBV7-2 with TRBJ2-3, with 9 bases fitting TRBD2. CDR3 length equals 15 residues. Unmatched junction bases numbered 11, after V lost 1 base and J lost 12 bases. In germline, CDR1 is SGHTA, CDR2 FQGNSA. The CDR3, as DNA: TGTGCCAGCAGCTTAGAGGGTAGCGGGGGAACCCGTCAGTATTTT. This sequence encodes CASSLEGSGGTRQYF.

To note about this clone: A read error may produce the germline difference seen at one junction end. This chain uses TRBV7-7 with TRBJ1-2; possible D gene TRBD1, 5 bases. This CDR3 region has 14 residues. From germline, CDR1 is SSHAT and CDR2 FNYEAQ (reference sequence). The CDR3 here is CASSLGRANDGYTF. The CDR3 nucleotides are TGTGCTAGCAGCTTAGGCAGGGCGAACGATGGCTACACCTTC.

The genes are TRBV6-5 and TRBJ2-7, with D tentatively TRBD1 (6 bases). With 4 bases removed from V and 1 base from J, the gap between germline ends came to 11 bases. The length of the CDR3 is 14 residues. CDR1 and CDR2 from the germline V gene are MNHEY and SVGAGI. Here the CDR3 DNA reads TGTGCCAGCAGTTTACTGACAGGATCCTACGAGCAGTACTTC. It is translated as CASSLLTGSYEQYF.